This paragraph covers one T cell receptor beta chain sequence. Its antigen remains unknown. These data are taken from a study of CD8+ T cells in alopecia areata. As for the study in general: The drug, tofacitinib, lasted 6 to 18 months, followed by 6 months off drug. Study outcomes and limitations: Shared TCR sequences were less clear between patients than in mice, possibly partly from HLA diversity.

The germline V and J ends were trimmed by 0 bases and 8 bases, with 10 bases remaining between them. Per germline, CDR1 MNHEY and CDR2 SMNVEV (reference sequence). CDR3 size: 14 residues. In each case, RNA was isolated and then reverse transcribed into cDNA as the sequencing template. Method: immunoSEQ multiplex PCR; TCRdb's copy keeps in-frame clones and lacks some. The table records around 200,000 clones, roughly 64% of them present only once. Treatment here: oral pan-JAK inhibitor, 5-10 mg twice daily. The receptor was isolated from a human donor with alopecia areata. This rearrangement joins TRBV27 to TRBJ1-4, with a weak D call TRBD1 (6 bases). The material sequenced was CD8+ T cells sorted from blood, taken at week 24, from a patient treated with tofacitinib. CDR3 loop: CASSLSQGGEKLFF. DNA for the CDR3: TGTGCCAGCAGTTTATCACAGGGCGGGGAAAAACTGTTTTTT.